This T cell receptor (beta chain) was recorded in a study of T cell responses to AZD1222 COVID-19 vaccine. Broader study findings: Sampling captured repertoires only after the peak T cell response. Unmutated variant regions are reportedly targeted by nearly half of spike-specific TCRs. Clonal diversity was possibly underestimated; the donors were predominantly white British and more often female.

V lost 1 base and J 3 bases, leaving 12 bases between the germline ends. The CDR3 extends over 16 amino acids. Germline values: CDR1 KGHSH, CDR2 LQKENI. Sequencing used immunoSEQ multiplex PCR; TCRdb keeps in-frame clones, though not all of them. The data hold over 80,000 clones, with approximately 92% observed a single time. Comment on this clone: What it binds is not known.

The sequence came from an adult in good health. The V gene is TRBV18, the J gene TRBJ2-2; no firm D call. Here the sequenced sample was peripheral blood, taken on day 0 of AZD1222 vaccination. The CDR3 DNA is TGTGCCAGCTCACCACTCGGGCATGTCGACACCGGGGAGCTGTTTTTT. Translated: CASSPLGHVDTGELFF.